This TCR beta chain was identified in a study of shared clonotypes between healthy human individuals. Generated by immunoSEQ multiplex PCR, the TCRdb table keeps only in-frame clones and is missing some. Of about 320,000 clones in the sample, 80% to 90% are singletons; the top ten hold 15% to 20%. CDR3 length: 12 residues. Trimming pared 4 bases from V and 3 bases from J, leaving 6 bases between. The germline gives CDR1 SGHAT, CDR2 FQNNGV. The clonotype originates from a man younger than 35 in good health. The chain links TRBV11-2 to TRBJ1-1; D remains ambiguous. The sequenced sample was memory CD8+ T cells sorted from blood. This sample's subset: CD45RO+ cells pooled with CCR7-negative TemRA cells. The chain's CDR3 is CASSSLDTEAFF. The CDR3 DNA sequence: TGTGCCAGCAGCTCGCTCGACACTGAAGCTTTCTTT.